This TCR beta chain was obtained from a study of T cell changes during pregnancy in multiple sclerosis. Generated by immunoSEQ multiplex PCR, the TCRdb table keeps only in-frame clones and is missing some. In the table there are about 68,000 clones, around 92% of which are singletons. Trimming removed 6 bases from V and 4 bases from J, with 13 bases in between. The CDR3 totals 14 residues. The V gene's germline CDR1 is ENHRY and CDR2 SYGVKD. The source was peripheral blood, collected in the second trimester of pregnancy. The chain combines TRBV10-3 with TRBJ1-5; no clear D gene. The sequence was collected from a female donor in good health, enrolled as a control in a pregnancy study. The chain's CDR3 is CAIRDGRGNQPQHF. The CDR3 DNA is TGTGCCATCAGGGATGGGCGGGGTAATCAGCCCCAGCATTTT.